A single sample gave rise to the 5 T cell receptor beta chains below, sequenced in a study of long-term antiretroviral therapy in people with HIV. With survey level as its setting, the immunoSEQ assay was v3.0. The method was immunoSEQ multiplex PCR; TCRdb's version includes in-frame clones alone and lacks a portion of them. The table lists under 20,000 clones, about 80% of them singletons. Source: unsorted PBMCs, taken 0.2 years after starting antiretroviral therapy. The origin of the receptors is a woman aged 40 to 55 with HIV.

The chain joins TRBV7-9 to TRBJ2-7; D not certain. The germline V gene encodes CDR1 SEHNR and CDR2 FQNEAQ (reference sequence). V dropped 2 bases and J dropped 3 bases, with 5 bases sitting between them. This CDR3 has 12 amino acids. For the CDR3, the DNA is TGTGCCAGCAGCTTACTGGACTACGAGCAGTACTTC. It is translated as CASSLLDYEQYF.

V and J are TRBV7-2 and TRBJ1-4, with D uncertain. Germline V gives CDR1 SGHTA, CDR2 FQGNSA. V gave up 1 base and J gave up 10 bases, with 7 bases separating them. The CDR3 runs to 12 residues. CDR3 sequence reads: CASSLGAGKLFF. DNA for the CDR3: TGTGCCAGCAGCTTAGGGGCAGGAAAACTGTTTTTT.

The J gene is TRBJ1-3, the V gene TRBV7-2; D remains ambiguous. Germline CDR1 and CDR2: SGHTA and FQGNSA. The CDR3 covers 16 residues. Trimming stripped 1 base from V and 0 bases from J, with 10 bases between. This CDR3 is CASSLGTFYSGNTIYF. For the CDR3, the DNA is TGTGCCAGCAGCTTAGGTACCTTTTACTCTGGAAACACCATATATTTT. The full variable domain, completed using reference TRBV7-2 and TRBJ1-3, is GAGVSQSPSNKVTEKGKDVELRCDPISGHTALYWYRQSLGQGLEFLIYFQGNSAPDKSGLPSDRFSAERTGGSVSTLTIQRTQQEDSAVYLCASSLGTFYSGNTIYFGEGSWLTVV.

The chain has TRBV30 and TRBJ1-5; 8 bases fit TRBD1. V trimming: 2 bases; J trimming: 6 bases; junction bases outside the gene matches: 6. The CDR3 is 14 residues long. The germline V gene encodes CDR1 GTSNPN and CDR2 SVGIG (reference sequence). CDR3 DNA sequence: TGTGCCTGGAGTCCTGGACAGGGTCCTCAGCCCCAGCATTTT. It translates to CAWSPGQGPQPQHF.

This clone counts as medium-sized. V usage is TRBV19 and J usage is TRBJ2-7; D gene ambiguous. Trimming removed 5 bases from V and 6 bases from J, with 11 bases in between. The CDR3 has 12 residues. Germline assignment: CDR1 LNHDA and CDR2 SQIVND (reference sequence). CDR3 protein: CASSVSIGEQYF. The CDR3 nucleotides are TGTGCCAGTAGTGTTTCTATTGGCGAGCAGTACTTC.